The 4 T cell receptor beta chains below were found in one sample sequenced in a study of regulatory T cells in long-lasting Graves disease. The time point here: newly diagnosed GD, antithyroid drugs for less than 3 months. RNA extracted from PBMCs served as the sequencing template. The authors built TCR beta libraries using iRepertoire HTBI primers and Arm-PCR of CDR3 regions. TCRdb redid the calling of the multiplex PCR reads with MiXCR, one entry per CDR3 protein. The sample holds fewer than 350,000 distinct CDR3 sequences, 18% seen once. The source material was peripheral blood mononuclear cells (PBMCs), sampled at new diagnosis, from a patient treated with antithyroid drugs. These receptors all come from a female donor with Graves disease.

A remark on this clonotype: With a much larger clone just one base away, this may be a read error. The chain employs TRBV28 and TRBJ2-1; no firm D call. CDR1 and CDR2 from the germline V gene are MDHEN and SYDVKM. The CDR3 is 15 residues long. Deletions cut 3 bases from V and 10 bases from J, with 19 bases between. For the CDR3, the DNA is TGTGCCAGCAGTTTTCGGGCCGAGATCGCCTACGAGCAGTTCTTC. Its protein is CASSFRAEIAYEQFF.

This clonotype was seen more than once but under ten times. J is TRBJ2-2 and V is TRBV24-1; no clear D. This CDR3 is built from 13 residues. Trimming left V 4 bases short and J 6 bases short, with 8 bases between. Germline V gives CDR1 KGHDR, CDR2 SFDVKD. As DNA, the CDR3 is TGTGCCACCAGTGACCCCGAGGCCGGGGAGCTGTTTTTT. Translating gives CATSDPEAGELFF.

This clonotype was seen ten or more times. This chain links TRBV18 with TRBJ2-6; D remains ambiguous. Germline V gives CDR1 KGHSH, CDR2 LQKENI. The germline V and J ends were trimmed by 0 bases and 4 bases, with 10 bases remaining between them. The CDR3 contains 16 residues. The chain's CDR3 is CASSPPPVFGANVLTF. DNA for the CDR3: TGTGCCAGCTCACCACCGCCGGTATTCGGGGCCAACGTCCTGACTTTC.

Comment on this clonotype: A read error is likely here: a far larger clone is one base away. The chain carries TRBV11-3 and TRBJ2-3, with a weak D call TRBD2 (5 bases). V was cut by 4 bases and J by 1 base, with 6 bases left in between. This CDR3 region has 13 residues. Germline lookup yields CDR1 SGHNT and CDR2 YENEEA. The CDR3 DNA follows: TGTGCCAGCAGCTCAGCGGGCACAGATACGCAGTATTTT. Its protein is CASSSAGTDTQYF.